This TCR beta chain originates from a study of T-cell memory formation after mild COVID-19. For the study at large: There were largely donor-specific TCR clusters. General study results and limits: Contracting clones, day 15 to 85, had balanced CD4/CD8, and later expanders favored CD4+. Among clones peaking at day 37 in the second wave, SARS-CoV-2 specificity remained unconfirmed.

TCRdb processed the 5' RACE reads anew with MiXCR; each CDR3 protein has one entry. The sample includes 550,000 to 650,000 distinct CDR3 sequences, around a sixth of them seen just once. With respect to this clonotype: Its cognate antigen is unknown.

Trimming removed 4 bases from V and 2 bases from J, with 7 bases in between. The CDR3 length is 13 residues. CDR1 is SNHLY and CDR2 is FYNNEI in the germline V gene. This TCR was sampled from an adult woman who had mild COVID-19 (a few samples of this study predate the infection). Cell type and time point are not known. What was sequenced was PBMCs or a T cell subset sorted from them (not recorded which). The rearrangement links TRBV2 to TRBJ2-3; D is unresolved. The CDR3 DNA reads TGTGCCAGCAGTGTCCGGAACACAGATACGCAGTATTTT. This translates into CASSVRNTDTQYF.